This TCR beta chain was observed in a study of vaccination and CD4 T cells after COVID-19. Overall study context: Convalescent donors: six male, four female; seven Caucasian, two Asian, one multiracial, two Hispanic.

The CDR3 totals 16 residues. The germline V gene encodes CDR1 SGHVS and CDR2 FQNEAQ. The J segment lost 6 bases and the V segment lost 4 bases, leaving 8 bases of the junction unmatched. Treatment in this sample: roughly ten-day PBMC culture with coronavirus spike peptide pools or control peptides (ViraFEST assay). Following expansion of antigen-specific T cells with peptide pools, ViraFEST then sequenced TCRs. The Oncomine TCR Beta short-read assay sequenced DNA from cultured CD4+ T cells. Each CDR3 protein gets one entry after TCRdb re-called the PCR reads with MiXCR. The top ten clones hold 7% to 10% of a sample with 16,000 or so distinct CDR3 sequences, approximately 50% of them seen once. A note on this clonotype: Its matching antigen is unknown.

The sequencing input was CD4+ T cells from blood, cultured in vitro. This clonotype was obtained from a human donor who had recovered from COVID-19. V is TRBV7-8 and J is TRBJ2-3, with 12 nucleotides matching TRBD2. DNA of the CDR3: TGTGCCAGCAGCTCACCGACTAGCGGGAGCATTGATACGCAGTATTTT. Translating gives CASSSPTSGSIDTQYF.